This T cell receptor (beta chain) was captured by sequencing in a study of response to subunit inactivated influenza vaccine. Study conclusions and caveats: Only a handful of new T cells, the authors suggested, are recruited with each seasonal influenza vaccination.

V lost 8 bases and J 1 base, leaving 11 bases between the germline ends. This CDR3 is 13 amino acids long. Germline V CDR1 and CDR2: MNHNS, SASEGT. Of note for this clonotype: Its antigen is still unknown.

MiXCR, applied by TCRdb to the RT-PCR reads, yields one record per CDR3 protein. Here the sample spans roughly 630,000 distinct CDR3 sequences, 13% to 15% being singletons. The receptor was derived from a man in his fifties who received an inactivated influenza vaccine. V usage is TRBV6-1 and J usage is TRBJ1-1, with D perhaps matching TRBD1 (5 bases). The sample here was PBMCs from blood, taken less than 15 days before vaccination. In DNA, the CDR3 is TGTGCCAGCCAGGGCGATTGGAACACTGAAGCTTTCTTT. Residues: CASQGDWNTEAFF.